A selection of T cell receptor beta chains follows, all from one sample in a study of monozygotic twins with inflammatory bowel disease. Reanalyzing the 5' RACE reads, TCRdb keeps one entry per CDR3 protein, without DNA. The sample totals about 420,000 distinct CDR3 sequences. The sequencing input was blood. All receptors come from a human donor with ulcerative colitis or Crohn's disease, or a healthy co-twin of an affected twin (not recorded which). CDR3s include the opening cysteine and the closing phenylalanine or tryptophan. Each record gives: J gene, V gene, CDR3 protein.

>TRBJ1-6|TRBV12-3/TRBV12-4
CASSFQGGNSPLHF
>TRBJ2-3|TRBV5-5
CASSFSGLLTDTQYF
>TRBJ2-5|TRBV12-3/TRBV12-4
CASINSGRRYGETQYF
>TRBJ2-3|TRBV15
CATSGYLDRATDTQYF
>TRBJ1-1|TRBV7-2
CASSLGGHGGTEAFF
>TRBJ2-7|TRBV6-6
CASSQTSPAYEQYF
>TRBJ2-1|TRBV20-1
CSGRLAGAFDEQFF
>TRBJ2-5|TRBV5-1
CASSDPGLSYQETQYF
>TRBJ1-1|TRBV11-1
CASSSRQGSEAFF
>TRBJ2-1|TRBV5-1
CASSAIQNNEQFF